Following are 24 T cell receptor beta chains from one sample sequenced in a study of patients and donors after allogeneic stem cell transplantation. Via MiXCR, TCRdb re-called the RT-PCR reads, giving one row per CDR3 protein. The sample holds 900,000 to 1,000,000 distinct CDR3 sequences, more than 15% seen once. Sequencing used blood, either unsorted or a sorted T cell fraction (not recorded which). The receptors were sampled from a human donor who was either an allogeneic HSCT recipient or a stem cell or donor lymphocyte infusion donor (not recorded which). It is not recorded whose cells these are; they may come from a transplant donor.

The rearrangement uses TRBV15 and TRBJ2-7; TRBD1 aligns across 8 bases. V was pared by 5 bases and J by 2 bases, with 8 bases of the junction left unmatched. This CDR3 comprises 15 residues. Looked up from germline, CDR1 is LNHNV and CDR2 is YYDKDF (reference sequence). Written as DNA, the CDR3 is TGTGCCACCAGCGTAACACCGGGACAGGCCTACGAGCAGTACTTC. Translated, it gives CATSVTPGQAYEQYF.

The J gene is TRBJ2-1, the V gene TRBV12-3 or TRBV12-4; 7 nucleotides agree with TRBD1. The CDR3 contains 15 residues. J gave up 2 bases and V 5 bases, and 6 bases lay outside the gene matches. The CDR3, as DNA: TGTGCCAGCAGTCCCGGGACAGTACCCTACAATGAGCAGTTCTTC. It encodes CASSPGTVPYNEQFF.

This chain joins TRBV5-5 and TRBJ1-1; no clear D. V dropped 0 bases and J dropped 1 base, with 10 bases sitting between them. The CDR3 is 15 residues long. Germline CDR1 is SGHKS and CDR2 is YYEKEE (reference sequence). CDR3 DNA: TGTGCCAGCAGCTTGGCGAGACGGCAGAACACTGAAGCTTTCTTT. This encodes CASSLARRQNTEAFF.

This chain connects TRBV10-3 to TRBJ1-1; the D gene is possibly TRBD1 (5 bases). The CDR3 sequence is 14 residues long. Germline V gene data show CDR1 as ENHRY and CDR2 as SYGVKD. V was pared by 6 bases and J by 1 base, with 12 bases between. The CDR3 DNA sequence: TGTGCCATCAGAGGGGACTCACCGAACACTGAAGCTTTCTTT. This encodes CAIRGDSPNTEAFF.

The chain has TRBV20-1 and TRBJ2-3; 12 bases align to TRBD2. Trimming removed 6 bases from V and 3 bases from J; junction bases left unmatched: 1. The CDR3 covers 13 residues. CDR1 is DFQATT and CDR2 is SNEGSKA in the germline V gene (reference sequence). The CDR3 is CSATSGRTDTQYF. The CDR3 nucleotides read TGCAGTGCCACTAGCGGGAGGACAGATACGCAGTATTTT.

The table lists this clonotype with many counts. This chain connects TRBV12-3 or TRBV12-4 to TRBJ1-2; 7 nucleotides agree with TRBD1. The CDR3 spans 13 residues. The V segment lost 5 bases and the J segment 4 bases; nucleotides outside the gene matches: 4. DNA for the CDR3: TGTGCCAGCAGTCCACAGGGGCTCTATGGCTACACCTTC. This sequence encodes CASSPQGLYGYTF.

The table lists this clonotype with a few counts. This sequence joins TRBV6-1 and TRBJ2-5; D is undetermined. The CDR3 runs 16 residues. Trimming removed 4 bases at V and 1 base at J, with 16 bases between. Germline-derived CDR1 and CDR2 are MNHNS and SASEGT. DNA for the CDR3: TGTGCCAGCAGTGCCATACCCGCGACTGGCCAAGAGACCCAGTACTTC. As protein: CASSAIPATGQETQYF.

The gene calls are TRBV7-9 and TRBJ1-5, with TRBD1 matching 7 bases. J gave up 7 bases and V 5 bases, and 11 bases lay outside the gene matches. Per germline, CDR1 SEHNR and CDR2 FQNEAQ (reference sequence). CDR3 length equals 15 residues. The CDR3: CASSKSDREGQPQHF. CDR3 sequence (DNA): TGTGCCAGCAGCAAGAGCGACAGGGAGGGACAGCCCCAGCATTTT.

The rearrangement joins TRBV30 to TRBJ1-1; tentatively, D is TRBD1 (6 bases). The germline CDR1 and CDR2 sequences are GTSNPN and SVGIG (reference sequence). Trimming shortened V by 0 bases and J by 8 bases, and 13 bases separated the two germline ends. CDR3 length: 13 amino acids. CDR3: CAWSVSRGGEAFF. CDR3 sequence (DNA): TGTGCCTGGAGTGTAAGCAGGGGCGGAGAAGCTTTCTTT.

The sample holds a few counts of this clonotype. This chain links TRBV4-2 with TRBJ2-3; D is uncertain. The CDR3 covers 18 residues. Trimming pared 1 base from V and 8 bases from J, leaving 25 bases between. CDR1 LGHNA and CDR2 YNFKEQ come from the germline V gene. CDR3 residues: CASSQGLETSTPPLTQYF. The CDR3 DNA reads TGTGCCAGCAGCCAAGGCTTAGAGACAAGCACTCCTCCGCTTACGCAGTATTTT.

This clonotype was recorded a few times. The V and J genes are TRBV7-2 and TRBJ1-2, with 9 bases lining up with TRBD1. Germline V CDR1 and CDR2: SGHTA, FQGNSA. This CDR3 has 15 amino acids. With V trimmed by 5 bases and J by 8 bases, 12 bases remained unmatched. The CDR3: CASSTRQGGDGGYTF. The CDR3 coding sequence is TGTGCCAGCAGCACGAGACAGGGGGGTGATGGAGGCTACACCTTC.

The chain uses TRBV11-3 and TRBJ2-5; TRBD2 might be the D (6 bases). Trimming left V 3 bases short and J 3 bases short, with 14 bases between. Germline CDR1 reads SGHNT; CDR2 reads YENEEA. CDR3 size: 15 residues. CDR3 amino acids: CASSLGGALKETQYF. As DNA, the CDR3 is TGTGCCAGCAGCTTGGGGGGAGCGCTAAAAGAGACCCAGTACTTC.

This chain uses TRBV5-1 with TRBJ2-4, with 10 bases lining up with TRBD1. The V gene's germline CDR1 is SGHRS and CDR2 YFSETQ. This CDR3 has 13 amino acids. V was clipped by 6 bases and J by 13 bases; unmatched bases: 10. The DNA of the CDR3 is TGCGCCAGCAAATCGGGGGACAGGGGTCGGCAGTACTTC. This sequence encodes CASKSGDRGRQYF.

This clonotype was observed many times. This chain joins TRBV20-1 and TRBJ1-3; D is unresolved. CDR3 size: 15 residues. Trimming left V 0 bases short and J 7 bases short, with 16 bases between. Per the germline V gene, CDR1 is DFQATT and CDR2 is SNEGSKA (reference sequence). The CDR3 here is CSARDRQRSGNTIYF. DNA of the CDR3: TGCAGTGCTAGAGATCGCCAGAGGTCCGGGAACACCATATATTTT.

This clonotype was counted a few times. One end of the junction does not line up with germline, which may come from a read error. The chain links TRBV7-7 to TRBJ2-2, with D tentatively TRBD1 or TRBD2 (5 bases each). This CDR3 is 14 amino acids long. From germline, CDR1 is SSHAT and CDR2 FNYEAQ (reference sequence). The CDR3 nucleotides read TGTGCTAGCACCCGGGACGAGCTCGGCGGGGAGCTGTTTTTT. It yields the protein CASTRDELGGELFF.

J is TRBJ1-2 and V is TRBV7-2, with D perhaps TRBD1 (5 bases). V was cut by 1 base and J by 8 bases, with 14 bases left in between. CDR1 SGHTA and CDR2 FQGNSA come from the germline V gene. The CDR3 runs 14 residues. The CDR3 region is CASSLGRGSGGYTF. The CDR3 nucleotides are TGTGCCAGCAGCTTAGGAAGGGGTTCGGGCGGCTACACCTTC.

This clonotype was seen many times. The chain links TRBV27 to TRBJ2-7; D gene uncertain. V was cut by 2 bases and J by 3 bases, with 8 bases left in between. CDR1 and CDR2 from the germline V gene are MNHEY and SMNVEV (reference sequence). There are 13 residues in the CDR3. For the CDR3, the DNA is TGTGCCAGCAGTTTAGGATGGTACTACGAGCAGTACTTC. Amino acid sequence: CASSLGWYYEQYF.

V is TRBV20-1 and J is TRBJ2-1, with TRBD1 matching over 8 bases. Germline assignment: CDR1 DFQATT and CDR2 SNEGSKA (reference sequence). Unmatched junction bases numbered 4, after V lost 7 bases and J lost 2 bases. This CDR3 has 13 residues. CDR3 sequence (DNA): TGCAGTGTGGACAGGGCTACCTACAATGAGCAGTTCTTC. It yields the protein CSVDRATYNEQFF.

The V and J genes are TRBV7-3 and TRBJ1-1; D is uncertain. V lost 5 bases and J lost 1, with 8 bases in between. This CDR3 spans 13 amino acids. Germline CDR1 is SGHTA and CDR2 is FQGTGA. The CDR3 DNA follows: TGTGCCAGCAGCCCCTCATCGAACACTGAAGCTTTCTTT. The encoded protein is CASSPSSNTEAFF.

This clonotype has only a few counts. The chain carries TRBV20-1 and TRBJ2-3, with D perhaps matching TRBD1 or TRBD2 (5 bases each). This CDR3 region has 14 residues. With 5 bases removed from V and 2 bases from J, the gap between germline ends came to 14 bases. CDR1 and CDR2 from the germline V gene are DFQATT and SNEGSKA (reference sequence). Here the CDR3 reads CSARGRTYTDTQYF. CDR3 nucleotides: TGCAGTGCTCGGGGACGGACCTACACAGATACGCAGTATTTT.

This sequence joins TRBV6-2 or TRBV6-3 and TRBJ2-7; D is perhaps TRBD1 or TRBD2 (5 bases each). There are 18 residues in the CDR3. The ends were cut back, 2 bases at V and 4 bases at J, with 24 bases in the middle. The V gene's germline CDR1 is MNHEY and CDR2 SVGEGT. The CDR3: CASSYPKLLRDGAYEQYF. The CDR3 nucleotides are TGTGCCAGCAGTTACCCCAAACTTCTCCGGGACGGAGCGTACGAGCAGTACTTC.

There are a few counts of this clonotype. V is TRBV6-5 and J is TRBJ2-7, with 9 bases lining up with TRBD1. V lost 0 bases to trimming and J lost 4 bases; unmatched junction nucleotides: 10. Looked up from germline, CDR1 is MNHEY and CDR2 is SVGAGI. The CDR3 totals 17 residues. The CDR3 nucleotides are TGTGCCAGCAGTTACTCAGGGGCGGGACAGGGATTTTACGAGCAGTACTTC. Its protein product is CASSYSGAGQGFYEQYF.

The chain uses TRBV24-1 and TRBJ2-2; a weak D match, TRBD2 (6 bases). The CDR3 consists of 16 residues. Germline V gene sequence: CDR1 KGHDR, CDR2 SFDVKD. The V and J ends lost 1 base and 5 bases respectively, with 13 bases between them. The CDR3 loop is CATSDFFKAGTGELFF. The DNA of the CDR3 is TGTGCCACCAGTGATTTTTTCAAGGCGGGGACCGGGGAGCTGTTTTTT.

This sequence joins TRBV5-4 and TRBJ1-1; 8 bases line up with TRBD1. Germline CDR1 SGHNT, CDR2 YYREEE (reference sequence). Losses at the gene ends were 2 bases for V and 4 bases for J; bases not matched to a gene: 4. This CDR3 contains 14 residues. CDR3 in DNA: TGTGCCAGCAGCTTTAACGGACAGGGCACTGAAGCTTTCTTT. It specifies CASSFNGQGTEAFF.